The entry below describes one T cell receptor (beta chain). Its antigen is still unknown. This specimen comes from a study of PD-1 blockade in classical Hodgkin lymphoma. Overall study results and limits: TCR diversity rose significantly by C4D1 in CD4+ but not CD8+ cells. Newly diagnosed patients and complete responders had comparable diversity at baseline. When nivolumab was started under 1 year after ASCT, patients were excluded. Healthy donors were reported to have higher baseline TCR diversity than newly diagnosed patients.

Libraries were prepared by immunoSEQ multiplex PCR; TCRdb keeps only in-frame clonotypes and omits some of them. The data contain 80,000 to 100,000 clones, 80% to 95% of them seen just once; the ten biggest clones take up about 2.8%. Each patient experienced a relapse that followed autologous stem cell transplantation, and brentuximab vedotin exposure varied. This sequence originates from a human donor with classical Hodgkin lymphoma. The input for sequencing was peripheral blood mononuclear cells (PBMCs), taken at baseline.

CDR3 protein: CAIGGKETQYF. CDR3 sequence (DNA): TGTGCCATCGGGGGAAAGGAGACCCAGTACTTC. This chain uses TRBV10-3 with TRBJ2-5; the D call may be TRBD1 or TRBD2 (5 bases each). CDR1 is ENHRY and CDR2 is SYGVKD in the germline V gene. V was shortened by 8 bases and J by 5 bases, with 9 bases between the two germline ends. This CDR3 has 11 amino acids.